This TCR beta chain was recorded in a study of Graves' ophthalmopathy and Graves' hyperthyroidism. Study-wide results and caveats: For predicting ophthalmopathy progression, the model had roughly 70% sensitivity and approximately 72% specificity. Blood also carried most expanded thyroid clonotypes exceeding 0.001 frequency.

The length of the CDR3 is 11 residues. Germline CDR1 MNHNS, CDR2 SASEGT. Using RNA transcripts, the TCR beta CDR3 regions were amplified. First-round RT-PCR used HTBI primers; second-round multiplex PCR followed. TCRdb used MiXCR to reprocess the multiplex PCR reads, holding one entry per CDR3 protein. Of 350,000 to 400,000 distinct CDR3 sequences listed, around 20% are singletons. With respect to this clonotype: Its target is unknown. One end of the junction does not line up with germline, which may come from a read error.

Sequenced: peripheral blood. The sequence was collected from a woman under 30 with Graves' ophthalmopathy. The chain links TRBV6-1 to TRBJ2-7; D may be TRBD2 (5 bases). The DNA for the CDR3 is TGTGCCATCAGTGAGTCGGGGTTCTCGTACTTC. This encodes CAISESGFSYF.